This passage covers 24 T cell receptor beta chains from one sample sequenced in a study of CD8+CD57+ T cells in acquired aplastic anemia (dated by TCRdb to 2017 to 2018). The instrument given in TCRdb is Illumina HiSeq 2000. Profiling of TCR beta VDJ combinations and CDR3 sequences used genomic DNA as the template. TCRdb redid the processing of the public reads, applying fastp at Q25 and MiXCR, and retained in-frame beta chains. Entries that share a CDR3 protein sequence are merged under the most common genes and DNA. For this sample there are some 150,000 distinct CDR3 sequences; 41% appear just once. Together, the top ten hold over 6.5% of the sample. What was sequenced was sorted CD4+, CD8+, or CD8+CD57+ T cells (not recorded which) from PBMCs. These receptors were taken from a human donor in good health, serving as a control.

The chain employs TRBV3-1 and TRBJ1-3; weak D call: TRBD1 (6 bases). V lost 4 bases, J lost 4 bases, and 20 bases lay in between. Germline CDR1 reads LGHDT; CDR2 reads YNNKEL (reference sequence). The length of the CDR3 is 17 residues. The CDR3 coding sequence is TGTGCCAGCAGCCCTCCCCCACGGACAGCCCTGGGAAACACCATATATTTT. It translates to CASSPPPRTALGNTIYF.

This clonotype was seen ten or more times. The chain joins TRBV14 to TRBJ2-1; D possibly uses TRBD1 or TRBD2 (6 bases each). The CDR3 is made up of 16 amino acids. Germline V gene lookup returns CDR1 SGHDN and CDR2 FVKESK. V was pared by 2 bases and J by 6 bases, with 17 bases between. The CDR3 region has the DNA TGTGCCAGCAGCCAACCCAGGGGCCGGGGGTCCAATGAGCAGTTCTTC. Encoded protein: CASSQPRGRGSNEQFF.

Regarding this clonotype: One end of the junction varies from germline; a read error may be responsible. The chain links TRBV10-3 to TRBJ1-1; no clear D. The CDR3 totals 13 residues. Germline V gene lookup returns CDR1 ENHRY and CDR2 SYGVKD. DNA for the CDR3: TGTGCCATCTCATTGGGCCTCAACATTGAAGCTTTCTTT. Its protein product is CAISLGLNIEAFF.

This clonotype was seen many times. This chain links TRBV7-9 with TRBJ2-4, with D unclear. Germline CDR1 and CDR2: SEHNR and FQNEAQ (reference sequence). V dropped 5 bases and J dropped 6 bases, with 8 bases sitting between them. The CDR3 is 12 amino acids. The CDR3 sequence: CASSPDRNIQYF. The CDR3, as DNA: TGTGCCAGCAGCCCGGACCGAAACATTCAGTACTTC.

This clonotype came up many times. The gene calls are TRBV28 and TRBJ1-5; no clear D gene. Trimming stripped 5 bases from V and 1 base from J, with 15 bases between. The CDR3 totals 16 residues. CDR1 and CDR2 from the germline V gene are MDHEN and SYDVKM. CDR3 region: CASSVGGYSSNQPQHF. CDR3 sequence (DNA): TGTGCCAGCAGTGTGGGAGGGTACAGCAGCAATCAGCCCCAGCATTTT.

The CDR3 DNA reads TGTGCCACCAGCAGAATGACAGAGACCTACGAGCAGTACTTC. Its translation: CATSRMTETYEQYF. J is TRBJ2-7 and V is TRBV15; the D gene is possibly TRBD1 (5 bases). Trimming shortened V by 2 bases and J by 2 bases, and 10 bases separated the two germline ends. This CDR3 region has 14 residues. Germline CDR1 reads LNHNV; CDR2 reads YYDKDF (reference sequence).

This clonotype was detected ten times or more. V is TRBV6-1 and J is TRBJ1-5; D is uncertain. CDR3 length: 16 residues. V shed 6 bases and J shed 2 bases, with 17 bases lying between them. Per the germline V gene, CDR1 is MNHNS and CDR2 is SASEGT. This CDR3 is CASRSGGVGGNQPQHF. The CDR3, as DNA: TGTGCCAGCAGGTCGGGCGGGGTCGGCGGCAATCAGCCCCAGCATTTT.

This clonotype was seen at least ten times. The chain is built from TRBV6-1 and TRBJ2-7, with D perhaps matching TRBD1 or TRBD2 (5 bases each). The CDR3 is 13 amino acids. Trimming pared 7 bases from V and 4 bases from J, leaving 14 bases between. The V gene's germline CDR1 is MNHNS and CDR2 SASEGT. The CDR3 DNA is TGTGCCAGCAACCGGGGCCCTGGGTACGAGCAGTACTTC. Translated: CASNRGPGYEQYF.

This clonotype has a count of ten or more. The chain combines TRBV19 with TRBJ2-7; 8 bases align to TRBD2. V was clipped by 4 bases and J by 1 base; unmatched bases: 6. Germline V gene data show CDR1 as LNHDA and CDR2 as SQIVND (reference sequence). CDR3 length: 15 amino acids. As DNA, the CDR3 is TGTGCCAGTAGTACCGGGACTAGTGAGTCCTACGAGCAGTACTTC. Translation: CASSTGTSESYEQYF.

A word on this clonotype: A much larger clone differs by one base, so this may be a read error. The chain couples TRBV6-1 to TRBJ2-3; D gene unclear. Trimming took 6 bases from V and 3 from J, leaving 19 bases between them. Germline CDR1 MNHNS, CDR2 SASEGT. The CDR3 totals 16 residues. CDR3 nucleotides: TGTGCCAGCAGAGGATTCGGTGGGATATCGACAGATACGCAGTATTTT. It codes for CASRGFGGISTDTQYF.

Turning to this clonotype: A read error may account for a junction end that differs from germline. The chain combines TRBV7-7 with TRBJ2-5, with 9 bases identical to TRBD2. Germline loops: CDR1 SSHAT, CDR2 FNYEAQ (reference sequence). The CDR3 extends over 13 amino acids. In DNA form, the CDR3 reads TGTGCCAGCGAAGCGGGGGGCCAAAAGACCCAGTACTTC. Translated, it gives CASEAGGQKTQYF.

This clonotype was seen once. The V call is TRBV25-1, the J call TRBJ2-3, with D possibly TRBD2 on 6 matching bases. The CDR3 consists of 13 residues. Germline V lookup: CDR1 MGHDK, CDR2 SYGVNS. The CDR3 reads CARVAGITDTQYF. The DNA of the CDR3 is TGTGCTAGGGTGGCGGGGATTACAGATACGCAGTATTTT.

The chain couples TRBV24-1 to TRBJ2-7; D perhaps matches TRBD1 (7 bases). The V end was cut by 4 bases, the J end by 0 bases, with 12 bases between. This CDR3 spans 15 amino acids. The germline V gene encodes CDR1 KGHDR and CDR2 SFDVKD. The CDR3 bases are TGTGCCACCAGTGACAGCAGGGGGGACTCCTACGAGCAGTACTTC. Its translation: CATSDSRGDSYEQYF.

V and J are TRBV12-3 or TRBV12-4 and TRBJ2-7; no reliable D call. V lost 3 bases to trimming and J lost 2 bases, with 14 bases between them. CDR3 size: 15 residues. For the CDR3, the DNA is TGTGCCAGCAGTTTCGTGGGTGAGGTCCCCTACGAGCAGTACTTC. Protein product: CASSFVGEVPYEQYF.

This clonotype was seen ten or more times. The rearrangement joins TRBV11-3 to TRBJ2-5; possibly TRBD1 for D (6 bases). V shed 1 base and J shed 1 base, with 16 bases lying between them. Germline V gene lookup returns CDR1 SGHNT and CDR2 YENEEA. The CDR3 extends over 17 amino acids. In nucleotides, the CDR3 is TGTGCCAGCAGCTTAGGTCTGCCGTGGGGGCCCCAAGAGACCCAGTACTTC. Translation gives CASSLGLPWGPQETQYF.

This clonotype has ten or more counts. The V call is TRBV5-1, the J call TRBJ2-3; possible D gene TRBD2, 7 bases. Germline V lookup: CDR1 SGHRS, CDR2 YFSETQ. The germline V and J ends were trimmed by 0 bases and 2 bases, with 13 bases remaining between them. The CDR3 consists of 16 residues. CDR3 sequence reads: CASSLVGGPTTDTQYF. CDR3 nucleotides: TGCGCCAGCAGCTTGGTCGGGGGGCCTACCACAGATACGCAGTATTTT.

The rearrangement links TRBV6-6 to TRBJ2-5; D is ambiguous. From germline, CDR1 is MNHNY and CDR2 SVGAGI (reference sequence). The CDR3 spans 13 residues. V was trimmed by 9 bases and J by 5 bases, leaving 16 bases between them. Here the CDR3 DNA reads TGTGCCAGTAGTCCCCAGTCAGTCGAGACCCAGTACTTC. Translated: CASSPQSVETQYF.

This clonotype appeared many times. V gene TRBV19 combines with J gene TRBJ2-3; D is possibly TRBD1 (5 bases). The V end was cut by 7 bases, the J end by 6 bases, with 17 bases between. This CDR3 is built from 14 residues. CDR1 and CDR2 (germline): LNHDA, SQIVND (reference sequence). The CDR3 nucleotides are TGTGCCAGTATGGGGCCGCAGGCATCGGATACGCAGTATTTT. Translated: CASMGPQASDTQYF.

Concerning this clonotype: A much larger clone sits a single nucleotide away, making a read error possible. The chain links TRBV7-8 to TRBJ2-3; maybe TRBD2 (6 bases). V shed 5 bases and J shed 1 base, with 22 bases lying between them. The length of the CDR3 is 18 residues. CDR1 SGHVS and CDR2 FQNEAQ come from the germline V gene. The CDR3 loop is CASSKRGDGGTGTDTQYF. The DNA of the CDR3 is TGTGCCAGCAGCAAAAGAGGGGATGGGGGGACGGGCACAGATACGCAGTATTTT. Using reference TRBV7-8 and TRBJ2-3 for the parts outside the CDR3, the full variable domain is GAGVSQSPRYKVAKRGQDVALRCDPISGHVSLFWYQQALGQGPEFLTYFQNEAQLDKSGLPSDRFFAERPEGSVSTLKIQRTQQEDSAVYLCASSKRGDGGTGTDTQYFGPGTRLTVL.

The J gene is TRBJ2-1, the V gene TRBV19; no definite D call. Deletions cut 0 bases from V and 8 bases from J, with 14 bases between. Germline assignment: CDR1 LNHDA and CDR2 SQIVND (reference sequence). The CDR3 totals 15 residues. CDR3 amino acids: CASSIDPRRWDEQFF. The CDR3 DNA is TGTGCCAGTAGTATAGACCCGAGGCGGTGGGATGAGCAGTTCTTC.

This clonotype was detected ten times or more. V is TRBV20-1 and J is TRBJ2-1; possible D gene TRBD2, 6 bases. This CDR3 is built from 16 residues. Germline V gene data show CDR1 as DFQATT and CDR2 as SNEGSKA (reference sequence). Trimming pared 3 bases from V and 3 bases from J, leaving 18 bases between. DNA for the CDR3: TGCAGTGCTAGCCCGATGGAGGGAAGGGTCTACAATGAGCAGTTCTTC. Translating gives CSASPMEGRVYNEQFF.

This clonotype was counted many times. The rearrangement links TRBV7-6 to TRBJ2-5, with D tentatively TRBD1 or TRBD2 (5 bases each). The V end lost 5 bases, the J end lost 4 bases, and 11 bases lay between the germline ends. Germline CDR1 SGHVS, CDR2 FNYEAQ. The CDR3 length is 13 residues. CDR3: CASSRGGGETQYF. CDR3 nucleotide sequence: TGTGCCAGCAGCCGAGGTGGGGGAGAGACCCAGTACTTC. Full variable domain (missing parts from reference TRBV7-6 and TRBJ2-5): GAGVSQSPRYKVTKRGQDVALRCDPISGHVSLYWYRQALGQGPEFLTYFNYEAQQDKSGLPNDRFSAERPEGSISTLTIQRTEQRDSAMYRCASSRGGGETQYFGPGTRLLVL.

The chain combines TRBV11-1 with TRBJ2-7; perhaps TRBD1 as D (5 bases). The CDR3 consists of 16 residues. The germline gives CDR1 SGHAT, CDR2 FQDESV (reference sequence). Trimming took 7 bases from V and 0 from J, leaving 19 bases between them. For the CDR3, the DNA is TGTGCCAGCACCAGGTCAGGGCTAACAAGCTCCTACGAGCAGTACTTC. Protein product: CASTRSGLTSSYEQYF.

This clonotype showed up many times. The chain has TRBV4-2 and TRBJ2-1; 10 bases fit TRBD2. J was trimmed by 8 bases and V by 6 bases; bases with no gene match: 16. CDR1 is LGHNA, CDR2 YNFKEQ, per germline. There are 17 residues in the CDR3. CDR3 DNA sequence: TGTGCCAGCAGTCGAGGACTAGCGGTAGAAACGAGCCATGAGCAGTTCTTC. Translated, it gives CASSRGLAVETSHEQFF.